The 26 T cell receptor beta chains given below trace back to one sample, sequenced in a study of beta chain features in type 1 diabetes. cDNA synthesis used the whole RNA isolate, giving expressed TCRB sequences. TCRdb keeps only in-frame clones here, not all; method: immunoSEQ multiplex PCR. The profile shows 450,000 to 600,000 clones, approximately 31% of them singletons. Sequenced material: naive CD4+ T cells from blood. All receptors come from a man aged 18 to 29 in good health.

This clone was seen a few times. The chain joins TRBV29-1 to TRBJ2-5; 8 bases map to TRBD2. After removal of 6 bases from V and 4 bases from J, the junction contained 10 bases not matched to a gene. CDR1 and CDR2 (germline): SQVTM, ANQGSEA. The CDR3 runs to 14 residues. The CDR3 coding sequence is TGCAGCGTGGAAAGACTAGCGATCGGAGAGACCCAGTACTTC. Encoded protein: CSVERLAIGETQYF.

This sequence joins TRBV14 and TRBJ2-4, with TRBD2 identical over 7 bases. This CDR3 is built from 16 residues. V was clipped by 2 bases and J by 5 bases; unmatched bases: 9. Germline V gives CDR1 SGHDN, CDR2 FVKESK. The CDR3 bases are TGTGCCAGCAGCCAACGGAGCGGGAACTGGCAAAACATTCAGTACTTC. Its translation is CASSQRSGNWQNIQYF.

This clone was detected only a few times. The rearrangement uses TRBV30 and TRBJ2-3, with a possible D match to TRBD2 (5 bases). From germline, CDR1 is GTSNPN and CDR2 SVGIG (reference sequence). CDR3 length: 12 residues. V gave up 2 bases and J gave up 6 bases, with 9 bases separating them. In nucleotides, the CDR3 is TGTGCCTGGAGTCTCCGAGGGGATACGCAGTATTTT. Protein: CAWSLRGDTQYF. The entire variable domain, with the rest obtained from reference TRBV30 and TRBJ2-3, is as follows: SQTIHQWPATLVQPVGSPLSLECTVEGTSNPNLYWYRQAAGRGLQLLFYSVGIGQISSEVPQNLSASRPQDRQFILSSKKLLLSDSGFYLCAWSLRGDTQYFGPGTRLTVL.

The J gene is TRBJ2-4, the V gene TRBV7-2, with TRBD1 matching over 8 bases. The J segment lost 9 bases and the V segment lost 3 bases, leaving 10 bases of the junction unmatched. CDR1 is SGHTA, CDR2 FQGNSA, per germline. This CDR3 contains 15 residues. In DNA, the CDR3 is TGTGCCAGCAGCTTCTATAACAGGGGGACGGGCATTCAGTACTTC. Its translation is CASSFYNRGTGIQYF.

The chain has TRBV7-9 and TRBJ2-7; TRBD1 matches 8 bases. Germline-derived CDR1 and CDR2 are SEHNR and FQNEAQ (reference sequence). There are 16 residues in the CDR3. J was trimmed by 7 bases and V by 2 bases; bases with no gene match: 13. The DNA of the CDR3 is TGTGCCAGCAGCTTACCGAATTTGGACAGGGCTAAGGAGCAGTACTTC. As protein: CASSLPNLDRAKEQYF.

The chain combines TRBV5-6 with TRBJ2-3, with D perhaps TRBD1 or TRBD2 (6 bases each). Trimming took 1 base from V and 5 from J, leaving 11 bases between them. The CDR3 consists of 14 residues. Germline V CDR1 and CDR2: SGHDT, YYEEEE. In DNA form, the CDR3 reads TGTGCCAGCAGCTTGTGGGGGGCTCAAGATACGCAGTATTTT. Translated, it gives CASSLWGAQDTQYF.

The V gene is TRBV25-1, the J gene TRBJ2-3; a possible D gene is TRBD2 (5 bases). This CDR3 comprises 14 residues. V lost 4 bases to trimming and J lost 1 base, with 9 bases between them. CDR1 and CDR2 from the germline V gene are MGHDK and SYGVNS. The DNA of the CDR3 is TGTGCCAGCAGTGTCCCCGGGGGCACAGATACGCAGTATTTT. As protein: CASSVPGGTDTQYF.

The gene calls are TRBV2 and TRBJ2-5; D is uncertain. The CDR3 has 14 amino acids. The V end lost 7 bases, the J end lost 0 bases, and 12 bases lay between the germline ends. The germline CDR1 and CDR2 sequences are SNHLY and FYNNEI. CDR3 loop: CASKPTNYQETQYF. As DNA, the CDR3 is TGTGCCAGCAAGCCTACCAACTACCAAGAGACCCAGTACTTC.

This clone was counted a few times. V usage is TRBV30 and J usage is TRBJ1-2; D not certain. Trimming took 4 bases from V and 2 from J, leaving 14 bases between them. This CDR3 has 14 amino acids. Germline V lookup: CDR1 GTSNPN, CDR2 SVGIG (reference sequence). CDR3 DNA sequence: TGTGCCTGGAAAAGTTTCGGAGTCAACTATGGCTACACCTTC. This translates into CAWKSFGVNYGYTF.

In its sample, this clone was seen a few times. The gene calls are TRBV6-6 and TRBJ2-5; D possibly corresponds to TRBD2 (5 bases). V lost 2 bases to trimming and J lost 3 bases, with 10 bases between them. In germline, CDR1 is MNHNY, CDR2 SVGAGI (reference sequence). This CDR3 comprises 14 residues. CDR3 loop: CASSYPGLEETQYF. CDR3 in DNA: TGTGCCAGCAGTTACCCCGGACTGGAAGAGACCCAGTACTTC.

V is TRBV30 and J is TRBJ2-7, with 8 bases aligning to TRBD2. The V gene's germline CDR1 is GTSNPN and CDR2 SVGIG (reference sequence). V trimming: 4 bases; J trimming: 1 base; junction bases outside the gene matches: 6. The CDR3 loop spans 14 amino acids. The CDR3 here is CAWTETSESYEQYF. The CDR3 DNA is TGTGCCTGGACTGAGACTAGCGAGTCCTACGAGCAGTACTTC.

This clone has more than one count but fewer than ten. The chain joins TRBV7-2 to TRBJ2-3; TRBD2 aligns across 8 bases. The V gene's germline CDR1 is SGHTA and CDR2 FQGNSA. The CDR3 spans 13 residues. Unmatched junction bases numbered 6, after V lost 10 bases and J lost 3 bases. The CDR3 DNA is TGTGCCATCGGAGCGGGAGTTACAGATACGCAGTATTTT. It is translated as CAIGAGVTDTQYF.

This clone has a handful of counts. The chain is built from TRBV7-2 and TRBJ2-3, with D perhaps matching TRBD2 (5 bases). The length of the CDR3 is 14 residues. Trimming took 5 bases from V and 1 from J, leaving 10 bases between them. CDR1 and CDR2 (germline): SGHTA, FQGNSA. The CDR3 nucleotides are TGTGCCAGCAGCCCGGGGTCGGGCACAGATACGCAGTATTTT. Translating it yields CASSPGSGTDTQYF.

This clone was detected only a few times. CDR3 nucleotides: TGTGCCAGCAGCCCTAGGTTCGTAGCGGGAGGGGCAGATACGCAGTATTTT. It yields the protein CASSPRFVAGGADTQYF. The V call is TRBV7-2, the J call TRBJ2-3, with 11 bases matching TRBD2. The CDR3 has 17 residues. Germline lookup yields CDR1 SGHTA and CDR2 FQGNSA. Trimming at V came to 5 bases and at J to 4 bases, leaving 11 bases not matched to a gene.

This chain connects TRBV7-2 to TRBJ2-2, with D possibly matching TRBD2 (6 bases). The germline gives CDR1 SGHTA, CDR2 FQGNSA. With 2 bases removed from V and 4 bases from J, the gap between germline ends came to 11 bases. CDR3 size: 15 residues. CDR3 region: CASSLFGSVTGELFF. CDR3 nucleotides: TGTGCCAGCAGCTTATTCGGGAGCGTCACCGGGGAGCTGTTTTTT.

This clone was counted between two and nine times. The chain has TRBV9 and TRBJ1-3, with TRBD1 as a possible D gene (6 bases). The V gene's germline CDR1 is SGDLS and CDR2 YYNGEE. The CDR3 consists of 15 residues. The ends were cut back, 0 bases at V and 2 bases at J, with 9 bases in the middle. The CDR3 loop reads CASSVETGPGNTIYF. The CDR3 DNA reads TGTGCCAGCAGCGTAGAAACAGGGCCTGGAAACACCATATATTTT.

This clone was seen a few times. The J gene is TRBJ1-2, the V gene TRBV10-3; a weak D match, TRBD1 (5 bases). The CDR3 is 14 amino acids. Germline loops: CDR1 ENHRY, CDR2 SYGVKD. V gave up 6 bases and J gave up 2 bases, with 13 bases separating them. CDR3: CAIRGPGPNYGYTF. In nucleotides, the CDR3 is TGTGCCATCAGAGGGCCAGGGCCGAACTATGGCTACACCTTC.

Only a few counts were recorded for this clone. The chain recombines TRBV9 with TRBJ2-7; D remains unclear. Trimming stripped 0 bases from V and 0 bases from J, with 7 bases between. The CDR3 spans 14 residues. Germline assignment: CDR1 SGDLS and CDR2 YYNGEE. This CDR3 reads CASSVERYSYEQYF. The CDR3, as DNA: TGTGCCAGCAGCGTAGAAAGATACTCCTACGAGCAGTACTTC.

The rearrangement links TRBV29-1 to TRBJ2-3; 8 bases are shared with TRBD1. The V gene end was trimmed by 8 bases and the J gene end by 2 bases; junction bases not matched to a gene: 9. Germline V lookup: CDR1 SQVTM, CDR2 ANQGSEA. The CDR3 is made up of 14 amino acids. The CDR3 sequence: CSPPGDRNTDTQYF. The DNA of the CDR3 is TGCAGCCCGCCAGGGGACAGGAACACAGATACGCAGTATTTT.

V and J are TRBV20-1 and TRBJ2-1; D is unresolved. Germline V CDR1 and CDR2: DFQATT, SNEGSKA (reference sequence). Trimming stripped 7 bases from V and 4 bases from J, with 5 bases between. CDR3 length: 10 amino acids. CDR3 protein: CSGRYNEQFF. In DNA form, the CDR3 reads TGCAGTGGACGGTACAATGAGCAGTTCTTC.

The V and J genes are TRBV15 and TRBJ2-1; TRBD2 agrees at 7 bases. Germline assignment: CDR1 LNHNV and CDR2 YYDKDF (reference sequence). Unmatched junction bases numbered 11, after V lost 7 bases and J lost 2 bases. The length of the CDR3 is 16 residues. The CDR3: CATNYRSGPPYNEQFF. The CDR3 DNA is TGTGCCACCAACTACCGTAGCGGGCCCCCCTACAATGAGCAGTTCTTC.

This clone was seen more than once but under ten times. The genes are TRBV10-3 and TRBJ2-6; D possibly corresponds to TRBD1 (5 bases). V shed 4 bases and J shed 0 bases, with 7 bases lying between them. CDR1 and CDR2 from the germline V gene are ENHRY and SYGVKD. CDR3 length: 15 residues. The CDR3 DNA sequence: TGTGCCATCAGTGGACAGAGCTCTGGGGCCAACGTCCTGACTTTC. Amino acids: CAISGQSSGANVLTF.

The chain links TRBV7-9 to TRBJ2-7, with D possibly matching TRBD1 (6 bases). Germline V gene data show CDR1 as SEHNR and CDR2 as FQNEAQ (reference sequence). The CDR3 totals 14 residues. The germline V and J ends were trimmed by 3 bases and 5 bases, with 14 bases remaining between them. CDR3: CASSFTGEGDEQYF. The CDR3 nucleotides read TGTGCCAGCAGCTTCACGGGTGAGGGGGACGAGCAGTACTTC.

This clone appeared a single time. The chain recombines TRBV7-9 with TRBJ2-2, with 11 bases matching TRBD2. The CDR3 length is 17 residues. V was pared by 5 bases and J by 4 bases, with 9 bases of the junction left unmatched. Germline lookup yields CDR1 SEHNR and CDR2 FQNEAQ (reference sequence). The CDR3 loop reads CASSPWDSGRGTGELFF. In DNA, the CDR3 is TGTGCCAGCAGCCCCTGGGATAGCGGGAGGGGCACCGGGGAGCTGTTTTTT.

This chain connects TRBV10-3 to TRBJ1-4; no reliable D call. CDR1 is ENHRY, CDR2 SYGVKD, per germline. V lost 2 bases, J lost 4 bases, and 2 bases lay in between. The CDR3 loop spans 12 amino acids. CDR3 in DNA: TGTGCCATCAGTGAGATTAATGAAAAACTGTTTTTT. This sequence encodes CAISEINEKLFF.

V and J are TRBV2 and TRBJ2-3; D unresolved. The CDR3 is 11 amino acids. CDR1 SNHLY and CDR2 FYNNEI come from the germline V gene. V was shortened by 4 bases and J by 8 bases, with 7 bases between the two germline ends. The CDR3 nucleotides read TGTGCCAGCAGTGGTTCCGGTACGCAGTATTTT. Its protein is CASSGSGTQYF.